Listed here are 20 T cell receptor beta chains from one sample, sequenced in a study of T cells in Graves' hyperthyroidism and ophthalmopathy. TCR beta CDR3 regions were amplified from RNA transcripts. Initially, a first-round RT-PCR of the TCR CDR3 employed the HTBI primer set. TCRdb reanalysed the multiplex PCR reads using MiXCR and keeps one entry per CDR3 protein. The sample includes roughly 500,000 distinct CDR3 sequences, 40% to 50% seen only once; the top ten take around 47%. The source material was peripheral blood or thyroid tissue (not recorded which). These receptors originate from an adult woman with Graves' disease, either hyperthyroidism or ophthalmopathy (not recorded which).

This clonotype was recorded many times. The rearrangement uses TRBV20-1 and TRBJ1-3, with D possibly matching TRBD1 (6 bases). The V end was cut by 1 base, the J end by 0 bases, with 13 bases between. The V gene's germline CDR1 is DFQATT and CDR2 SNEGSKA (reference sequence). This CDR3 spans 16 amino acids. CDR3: CSARGGTRSSGNTIYF. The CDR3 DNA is TGCAGTGCTAGAGGGGGGACACGGAGCTCTGGAAACACCATATATTTT.

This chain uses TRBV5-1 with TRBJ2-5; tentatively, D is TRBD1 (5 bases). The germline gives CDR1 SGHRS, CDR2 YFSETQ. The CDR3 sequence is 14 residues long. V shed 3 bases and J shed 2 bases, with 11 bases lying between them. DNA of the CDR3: TGCGCCAGCAGCTCCGCAGGGCCTCAAGAGACCCAGTACTTC. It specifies CASSSAGPQETQYF.

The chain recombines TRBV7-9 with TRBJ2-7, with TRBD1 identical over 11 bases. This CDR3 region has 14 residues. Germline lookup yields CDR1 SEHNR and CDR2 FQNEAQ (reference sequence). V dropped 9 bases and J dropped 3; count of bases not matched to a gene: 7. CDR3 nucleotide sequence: TGTGCCAGTCGGACAGGGGGCGGGAACTACGAGCAGTACTTC. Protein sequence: CASRTGGGNYEQYF.

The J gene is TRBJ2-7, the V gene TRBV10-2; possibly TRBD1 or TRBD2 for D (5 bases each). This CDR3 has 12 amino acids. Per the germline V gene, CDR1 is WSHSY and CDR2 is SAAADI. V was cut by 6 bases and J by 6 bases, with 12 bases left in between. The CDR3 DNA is TGCGCCAGCAGGGGGGTTTCCGGCGAGCAGTACTTC. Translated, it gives CASRGVSGEQYF.

The CDR3 DNA sequence: TGTGCCAGCAGCCCCCAAGTTACGACAGAGCAGTACTTC. Protein product: CASSPQVTTEQYF. The V call is TRBV11-2, the J call TRBJ2-7; no reliable D call. In germline, CDR1 is SGHAT, CDR2 FQNNGV. The CDR3 spans 13 residues. V lost 5 bases, J lost 7 bases, and 15 bases lay in between.

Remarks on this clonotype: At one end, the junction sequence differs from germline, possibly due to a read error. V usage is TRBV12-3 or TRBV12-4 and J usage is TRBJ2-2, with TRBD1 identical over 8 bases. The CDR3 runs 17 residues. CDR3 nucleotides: TGTGCCAGCATGTCCCCCGCGGACAGGGCGAACACCGGGGAGCAGTTTTTT. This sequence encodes CASMSPADRANTGEQFF.

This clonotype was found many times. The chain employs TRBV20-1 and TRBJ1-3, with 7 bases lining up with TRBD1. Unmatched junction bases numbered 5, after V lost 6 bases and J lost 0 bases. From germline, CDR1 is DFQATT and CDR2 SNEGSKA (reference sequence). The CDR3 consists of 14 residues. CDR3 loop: CSARQGSSGNTIYF. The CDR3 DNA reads TGCAGTGCCCGACAGGGAAGCTCTGGAAACACCATATATTTT.

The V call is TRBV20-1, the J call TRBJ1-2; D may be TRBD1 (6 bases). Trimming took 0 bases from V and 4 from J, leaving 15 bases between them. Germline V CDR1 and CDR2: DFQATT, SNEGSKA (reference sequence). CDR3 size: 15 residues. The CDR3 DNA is TGCAGTGCTAGAGATTTGGACAGCGGATCCTATGGCTACACCTTC. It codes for CSARDLDSGSYGYTF.

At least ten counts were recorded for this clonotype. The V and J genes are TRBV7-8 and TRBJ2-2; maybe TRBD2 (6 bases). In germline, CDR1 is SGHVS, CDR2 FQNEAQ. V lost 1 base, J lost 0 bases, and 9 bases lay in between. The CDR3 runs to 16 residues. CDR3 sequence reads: CASSLGGTTNTGELFF. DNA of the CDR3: TGTGCCAGCAGCTTAGGCGGGACGACGAACACCGGGGAGCTGTTTTTT.

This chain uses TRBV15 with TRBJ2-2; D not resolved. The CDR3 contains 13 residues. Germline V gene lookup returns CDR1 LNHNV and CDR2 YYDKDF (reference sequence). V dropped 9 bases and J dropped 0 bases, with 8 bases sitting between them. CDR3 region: CATRVTNTGELFF. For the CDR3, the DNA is TGTGCCACTCGGGTTACGAACACCGGGGAGCTGTTTTTT. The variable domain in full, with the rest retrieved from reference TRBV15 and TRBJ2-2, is DAMVIQNPRYQVTQFGKPVTLSCSQTLNHNVMYWYQQKSSQAPKLLFHYYDKDFNNEADTPDNFQSRRPNTSFCFLDIRSPGLGDTAMYLCATRVTNTGELFFGEGSRLTVL.

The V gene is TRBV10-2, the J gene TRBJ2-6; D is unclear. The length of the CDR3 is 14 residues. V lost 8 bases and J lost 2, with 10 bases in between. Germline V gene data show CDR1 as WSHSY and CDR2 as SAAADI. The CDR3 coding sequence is TGCGCCAGCGGCAGACTCCCTGGGGCCAACGTCCTGACTTTC. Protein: CASGRLPGANVLTF.

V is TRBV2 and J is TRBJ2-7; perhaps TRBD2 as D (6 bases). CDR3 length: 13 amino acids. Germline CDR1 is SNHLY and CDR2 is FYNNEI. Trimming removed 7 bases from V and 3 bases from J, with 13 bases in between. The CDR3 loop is CASNGGTVYEQYF. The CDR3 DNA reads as TGTGCCAGCAACGGAGGGACGGTCTACGAGCAGTACTTC.

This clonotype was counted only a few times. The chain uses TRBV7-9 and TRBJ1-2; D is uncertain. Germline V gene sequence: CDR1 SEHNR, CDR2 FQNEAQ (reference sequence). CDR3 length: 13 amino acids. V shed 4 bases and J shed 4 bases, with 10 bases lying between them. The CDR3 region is CASSSGRAYGYTF. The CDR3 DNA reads TGTGCCAGCAGCTCAGGACGGGCCTATGGCTACACCTTC.

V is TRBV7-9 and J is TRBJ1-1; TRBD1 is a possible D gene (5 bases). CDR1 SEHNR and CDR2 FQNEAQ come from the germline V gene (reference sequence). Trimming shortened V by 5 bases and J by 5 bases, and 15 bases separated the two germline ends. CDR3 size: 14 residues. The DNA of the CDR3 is TGTGCCAGCAGCCCGGGACCGATAATAACTGAAGCTTTCTTT. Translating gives CASSPGPIITEAFF.

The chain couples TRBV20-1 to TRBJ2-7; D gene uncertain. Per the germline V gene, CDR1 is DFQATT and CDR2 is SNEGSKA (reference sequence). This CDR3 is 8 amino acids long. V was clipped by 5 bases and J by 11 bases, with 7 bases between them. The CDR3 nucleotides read TGCAGTGCTCCGCTGAAGTACTTC. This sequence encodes CSAPLKYF.

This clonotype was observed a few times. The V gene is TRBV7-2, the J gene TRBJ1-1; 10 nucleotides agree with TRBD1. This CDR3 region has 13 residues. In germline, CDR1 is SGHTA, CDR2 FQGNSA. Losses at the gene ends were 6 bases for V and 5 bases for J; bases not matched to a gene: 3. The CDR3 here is CASRLDRGTEAFF. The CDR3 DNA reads TGTGCCAGCAGGTTGGACAGGGGGACTGAAGCTTTCTTT.

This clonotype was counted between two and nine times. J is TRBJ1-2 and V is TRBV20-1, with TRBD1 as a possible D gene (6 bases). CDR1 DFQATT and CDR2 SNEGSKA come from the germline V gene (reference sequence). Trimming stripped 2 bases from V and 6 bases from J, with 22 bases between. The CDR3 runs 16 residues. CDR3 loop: CSARNRDTSGDDGYTF. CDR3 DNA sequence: TGCAGTGCTAGAAACCGGGACACTTCCGGGGACGATGGCTACACCTTC.

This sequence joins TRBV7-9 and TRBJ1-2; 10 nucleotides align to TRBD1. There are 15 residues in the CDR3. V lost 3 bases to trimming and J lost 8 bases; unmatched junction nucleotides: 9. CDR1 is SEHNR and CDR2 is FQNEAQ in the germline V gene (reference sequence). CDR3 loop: CASSFSTGGTGGYTF. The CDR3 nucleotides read TGTGCCAGCAGCTTCTCGACAGGGGGCACGGGAGGCTACACCTTC. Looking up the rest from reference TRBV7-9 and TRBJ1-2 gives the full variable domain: DTGVSQNPRHKITKRGQNVTFRCDPISEHNRLYWYRQTLGQGPEFLTYFQNEAQLEKSRLLSDRFSAERPKGSFSTLEIQRTEQGDSAMYLCASSFSTGGTGGYTFGSGTRLTVV.

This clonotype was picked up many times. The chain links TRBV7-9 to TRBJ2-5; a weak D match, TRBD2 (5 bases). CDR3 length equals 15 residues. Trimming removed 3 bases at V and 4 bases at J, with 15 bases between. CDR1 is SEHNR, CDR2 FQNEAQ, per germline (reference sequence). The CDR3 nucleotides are TGTGCCAGCAGCTTGGTCGGAGGAGCGCGAGAGACCCAGTACTTC. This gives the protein CASSLVGGARETQYF.

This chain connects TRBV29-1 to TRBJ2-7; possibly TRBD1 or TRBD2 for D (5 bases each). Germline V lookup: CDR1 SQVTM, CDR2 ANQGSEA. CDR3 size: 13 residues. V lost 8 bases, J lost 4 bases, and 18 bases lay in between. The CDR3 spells CSSKGPAGYEQYF. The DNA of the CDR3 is TGCAGCTCGAAGGGGCCCGCGGGTTACGAGCAGTACTTC.